One and the same sample provided the 32 T cell receptor beta chains below, sequenced in a study of human T cells and chemical hapten exposure. TCRdb reprocessed the RACE reads via MiXCR and lists one record per CDR3 protein. The sample includes fewer than 95,000 distinct CDR3 sequences, roughly a tenth seen only once; the top ten take around 2.3%. The time point is: patch test 1, 2 weeks after DPC sensitization. Treatment in this sample: therapeutic diphenylcyclopropenone sensitization with weekly scalp DPC. Sequencing was performed on whole blood, taken in connection with sensitization to the hapten diphenylcyclopropenone (DPC). The receptors shown here come from a man between 40 and 49 years old with alopecia areata. Some clones in this sample may be carry-over from other donors' samples.

This chain connects TRBV10-3 to TRBJ1-6, with TRBD1 identical over 8 bases. The CDR3 sequence is 13 residues long. V was clipped by 8 bases and J by 10 bases; unmatched bases: 7. Germline assignment: CDR1 ENHRY and CDR2 SYGVKD. The CDR3 coding sequence is TGTGCCATCGAGGACAGGGAAGGATCACCCCTCCACTTT. Protein product: CAIEDREGSPLHF.

This clonotype has at least ten counts. V gene TRBV29-1 combines with J gene TRBJ1-4; the D gene is possibly TRBD1 (5 bases). Germline V CDR1 and CDR2: SQVTM, ANQGSEA. This CDR3 is 14 amino acids long. Trimming removed 6 bases from V and 6 bases from J, with 17 bases in between. CDR3 sequence (DNA): TGCAGCGTGGGGAAGGGGACCTCCGATGAAAAACTGTTTTTT. The encoded protein is CSVGKGTSDEKLFF.

There are many counts of this clonotype. V usage is TRBV12-3 or TRBV12-4 and J usage is TRBJ1-2, with 8 bases lining up with TRBD1. This CDR3 has 14 amino acids. The V segment lost 6 bases and the J segment 0 bases; nucleotides outside the gene matches: 3. CDR3 nucleotide sequence: TGTGCCAGCAGGACAGGGGTCGCTAACTATGGCTACACCTTC. The encoded protein is CASRTGVANYGYTF.

Here the CDR3 reads CASNVAGNQETQYF. CDR3 sequence (DNA): TGTGCCAGCAACGTAGCGGGGAACCAAGAGACCCAGTACTTC. The chain couples TRBV2 to TRBJ2-5; the match to TRBD2 covers 8 bases. Germline CDR1 and CDR2: SNHLY and FYNNEI. CDR3 length: 14 amino acids. V shed 7 bases and J 0 bases; nucleotides not matched to a gene: 4.

This clonotype has more than one count but fewer than ten. The chain is built from TRBV20-1 and TRBJ2-3, with 9 bases that match TRBD1. There are 15 residues in the CDR3. V gave up 6 bases and J gave up 4 bases; unmatched junction bases: 11. Germline-derived CDR1 and CDR2 are DFQATT and SNEGSKA (reference sequence). CDR3 amino acids: CSATPGTGSSDTQYF. The CDR3, as DNA: TGCAGTGCGACACCCGGGACAGGGTCATCAGATACGCAGTATTTT.

Only a few counts were recorded for this clonotype. The chain recombines TRBV20-1 with TRBJ2-5, with 8 positions matching TRBD1. The CDR3 is 12 amino acids. CDR1 and CDR2 (germline): DFQATT, SNEGSKA (reference sequence). Trimming cost V 6 bases and J 5 bases; bases outside gene matches: 5. This CDR3 is CSADRVRETQYF. The CDR3, as DNA: TGCAGTGCGGACAGGGTTCGGGAGACCCAGTACTTC.

Comment on this clonotype: A much larger clone sits a single nucleotide away, making a read error possible. The J gene is TRBJ1-5, the V gene TRBV7-8, with D unclear. Per the germline V gene, CDR1 is SGHVS and CDR2 is FQNEAQ. V was clipped by 2 bases and J by 0 bases, with 8 bases between them. This CDR3 spans 15 amino acids. The DNA for the CDR3 is TGTGCCAGCAGCTTAATGTACGGTAGCAATCAGCCCCAGCATTTT. This translates into CASSLMYGSNQPQHF.

This clonotype was picked up many times. This chain uses TRBV29-1 with TRBJ1-4; D gene uncertain. Germline CDR1 reads SQVTM; CDR2 reads ANQGSEA. This CDR3 spans 13 amino acids. Trimming removed 2 bases from V and 0 bases from J, with 4 bases in between. Here the CDR3 reads CSVEQTTNEKLFF. The CDR3 DNA sequence: TGCAGCGTTGAACAAACAACTAATGAAAAACTGTTTTTT.

This chain links TRBV5-1 with TRBJ2-1; D may be TRBD1 (5 bases). Trimming removed 4 bases from V and 8 bases from J, with 13 bases in between. CDR1 and CDR2 (germline): SGHRS, YFSETQ. There are 13 residues in the CDR3. The CDR3, as DNA: TGCGCCAGCAGCCAGGGTCCCGCGGATGAGCAGTTCTTC. Its translation is CASSQGPADEQFF.

This clonotype has a count of ten or more. Mismatch with germline at one junction end may stem from a read error. The J gene is TRBJ2-5, the V gene TRBV5-1; D not certain. The V gene's germline CDR1 is SGHRS and CDR2 YFSETQ. This CDR3 is built from 11 residues. The CDR3 bases are TGTGCCAGCAGCTTTCAAGAGACCCAGTACTTC. Amino acid sequence: CASSFQETQYF. The variable domain in full, completed from reference TRBV5-1 and TRBJ2-5, reads KAGVTQTPRYLIKTRGQQVTLSCSPISGHRSVSWYQQTPGQGLQFLFEYFSETQRNKGNFPGRFSGRQFSNSRSEMNVSTLELGDSALYLCASSFQETQYFGPGTRLLVL.

The genes are TRBV20-1 and TRBJ2-7; no clear D gene. The V and J ends lost 1 base and 5 bases respectively, with 15 bases between them. This CDR3 spans 14 amino acids. The germline CDR1 and CDR2 sequences are DFQATT and SNEGSKA (reference sequence). CDR3 protein: CSARVHGSTNEQYF. Here the CDR3 DNA reads TGCAGTGCTAGAGTACATGGATCTACAAACGAGCAGTACTTC.

This clonotype was detected many times. This rearrangement joins TRBV13 to TRBJ1-4; 7 positions match TRBD1. CDR1 is PRHDT, CDR2 FYEKMQ, per germline (reference sequence). V trimming: 5 bases; J trimming: 2 bases; junction bases outside the gene matches: 8. CDR3 length: 16 amino acids. The DNA of the CDR3 is TGTGCCAGCAGCCCACGTGGGGGACAGACTAATGAAAAACTGTTTTTT. It is translated as CASSPRGGQTNEKLFF.

This clonotype came up a few times. The chain is built from TRBV29-1 and TRBJ2-7, with TRBD1 matching 8 bases. This CDR3 is built from 11 residues. The V segment lost 8 bases and the J segment 5 bases; nucleotides outside the gene matches: 5. Germline V gene lookup returns CDR1 SQVTM and CDR2 ANQGSEA. Here the CDR3 DNA reads TGCAGCACAAGGACAGGGAACGAGCAGTACTTC. Translating gives CSTRTGNEQYF.

The chain uses TRBV7-6 and TRBJ2-2; no definite D call. Germline V CDR1 and CDR2: SGHVS, FNYEAQ. The CDR3 sequence is 15 residues long. The V end lost 1 base, the J end lost 6 bases, and 12 bases lay between the germline ends. CDR3 sequence: CASSLGPNSAGELFF. CDR3 nucleotides: TGTGCCAGCAGCTTAGGTCCAAATTCAGCCGGGGAGCTGTTTTTT.

DNA of the CDR3: TGCGCCAGCAGTGTGTCTAGCGCGTACAATGAGCAGTTCTTC. It yields the protein CASSVSSAYNEQFF. The V and J genes are TRBV10-2 and TRBJ2-1; TRBD2 might be the D (6 bases). The CDR3 spans 14 residues. Germline V gene lookup returns CDR1 WSHSY and CDR2 SAAADI. Trimming took 4 bases from V and 4 from J, leaving 11 bases between them.

The chain joins TRBV27 to TRBJ2-3; D unresolved. Per the germline V gene, CDR1 is MNHEY and CDR2 is SMNVEV (reference sequence). V lost 6 bases to trimming and J lost 2 bases, with 12 bases between them. The CDR3 is 14 residues long. This chain's CDR3 is CASRKAANTDTQYF. The CDR3 bases are TGTGCCAGCAGGAAGGCAGCGAACACAGATACGCAGTATTTT.

This clonotype occurred many times. V gene TRBV4-3 combines with J gene TRBJ1-1; TRBD1 aligns across 8 bases. The junction had 3 bases not matched to a gene; V was cut back by 3 bases and J by 6 bases. The CDR3 consists of 13 residues. CDR1 is LGHNA, CDR2 YSLEER, per germline. The chain's CDR3 is CASSQIQGAEAFF. CDR3 DNA: TGCGCCAGCAGCCAGATACAGGGGGCTGAAGCTTTCTTT.

The rearrangement links TRBV9 to TRBJ2-4, with 11 bases fitting TRBD2. Trimming removed 0 bases from V and 11 bases from J; junction bases left unmatched: 10. Germline V gene sequence: CDR1 SGDLS, CDR2 YYNGEE. This CDR3 region has 16 residues. The CDR3 protein is CASSVGLAGGRDVQYF. The CDR3 coding sequence is TGTGCCAGCAGCGTAGGGCTAGCGGGAGGACGAGACGTTCAGTACTTC. Using reference TRBV9 and TRBJ2-4 for the parts outside the CDR3, the full variable domain is DSGVTQTPKHLITATGQRVTLRCSPRSGDLSVYWYQQSLDQGLQFLIQYYNGEERAKGNILERFSAQQFPDLHSELNLSSLELGDSALYFCASSVGLAGGRDVQYFGAGTRLSVL.

This clonotype has ten or more counts. This sequence joins TRBV28 and TRBJ2-7; D possibly corresponds to TRBD1 (6 bases). CDR1 is MDHEN, CDR2 SYDVKM, per germline. With 7 bases removed from V and 6 bases from J, the gap between germline ends came to 19 bases. CDR3 length: 14 amino acids. CDR3 region: CASIHGRDISEQYF. The CDR3 region has the DNA TGTGCCAGCATCCATGGCCGGGACATCTCCGAGCAGTACTTC.

The sample holds a few counts of this clonotype. This chain links TRBV11-2 with TRBJ2-6, with 7 positions matching TRBD2. The CDR3 length is 18 residues. V shed 6 bases and J 1 base; nucleotides not matched to a gene: 12. Germline assignment: CDR1 SGHAT and CDR2 FQNNGV. CDR3 nucleotides: TGTGCCAGCAGTTCGGGGAGGGTGGGACTATCTGGGGCCAACGTCCTGACTTTC. Its translation: CASSSGRVGLSGANVLTF.

This clonotype appeared a few times. J is TRBJ1-1 and V is TRBV12-3 or TRBV12-4; 9 nucleotides align to TRBD1. Trimming cost V 7 bases and J 2 bases; bases outside gene matches: 8. This CDR3 comprises 15 residues. CDR3 bases: TGTGCCAGCATAGACCGGGACAGGGCCAACACTGAAGCTTTCTTT. Its translation: CASIDRDRANTEAFF.

V gene TRBV29-1 combines with J gene TRBJ2-7; 12 bases agree with TRBD2. Germline CDR1 and CDR2: SQVTM and ANQGSEA. Trimming took 0 bases from V and 12 from J; bases not matched to a gene: 9. This CDR3 is 14 amino acids long. In DNA, the CDR3 is TGCAGCGTTGAAGAAATAACTAGCGGGAGGTTTCGGTACTTC. It specifies CSVEEITSGRFRYF.

This clonotype was counted many times. This chain joins TRBV9 and TRBJ1-5; tentative D call: TRBD1 (5 bases). The germline V and J ends were trimmed by 3 bases and 5 bases, with 12 bases remaining between them. CDR1 is SGDLS and CDR2 is YYNGEE in the germline V gene. The CDR3 covers 14 residues. This chain's CDR3 is CASSGLDTDQPQHF. The CDR3 region has the DNA TGTGCCAGCAGCGGGCTGGACACCGATCAGCCCCAGCATTTT.

The chain couples TRBV7-2 to TRBJ2-1; 11 nucleotides match TRBD2. Germline trimming cut 5 bases from V and 4 bases from J; bases unmatched to any gene: 4. Germline V gene sequence: CDR1 SGHTA, CDR2 FQGNSA. CDR3 length equals 15 residues. The CDR3 reads CASSISGRDYNEQFF. CDR3 DNA: TGTGCCAGCAGCATTAGCGGGAGGGATTACAATGAGCAGTTCTTC. Together with reference TRBV7-2 and TRBJ2-1, the CDR3 gives the full variable domain: GAGVSQSPSNKVTEKGKDVELRCDPISGHTALYWYRQSLGQGLEFLIYFQGNSAPDKSGLPSDRFSAERTGGSVSTLTIQRTQQEDSAVYLCASSISGRDYNEQFFGPGTRLTVL.

This sequence joins TRBV6-2 or TRBV6-3 and TRBJ1-6, with unresolved D. CDR1 and CDR2 from the germline V gene are MNHEY and SVGEGT. The CDR3 consists of 14 residues. Trimming removed 5 bases from V and 5 bases from J, with 10 bases in between. The CDR3 DNA follows: TGTGCCAGCAGTCAAAGGGATAATAATTCACCCCTCCACTTT. This codes for CASSQRDNNSPLHF.

This clonotype was detected ten times or more. V is TRBV6-5 and J is TRBJ1-5; D unresolved. CDR3 length: 13 residues. Per the germline V gene, CDR1 is MNHEY and CDR2 is SVGAGI. Trimming shortened V by 0 bases and J by 4 bases, and 4 bases separated the two germline ends. The CDR3 DNA is TGTGCCAGCAGTTACTCGAGTAATCAGCCCCAGCATTTT. The encoded protein is CASSYSSNQPQHF.

The rearrangement links TRBV12-3 or TRBV12-4 to TRBJ2-7; D is undetermined. V gave up 9 bases and J gave up 6 bases, with 12 bases separating them. This CDR3 region has 11 residues. Written as DNA, the CDR3 is TGTGCCAGATACCCGGTATTCGAGCAGTACGTC. It encodes CARYPVFEQYV.

This clonotype was recorded many times. The chain uses TRBV20-1 and TRBJ1-1; D gene unclear. The CDR3 is 13 amino acids. V was pared by 3 bases and J by 3 bases, with 11 bases between. Germline CDR1 DFQATT, CDR2 SNEGSKA (reference sequence). CDR3 sequence reads: CSARGIVDTEAFF. CDR3 DNA: TGCAGTGCTAGGGGGATAGTCGACACTGAAGCTTTCTTT.

This clonotype has more than one count but fewer than ten. The CDR3, as DNA: TGTGCCAGCAGTCCCCACGGACTTGTCTACGAGCAGTACTTC. Translating it yields CASSPHGLVYEQYF. The chain employs TRBV28 and TRBJ2-7, with a weak D call TRBD2 (5 bases). The CDR3 spans 14 residues. Germline-derived CDR1 and CDR2 are MDHEN and SYDVKM. The V end lost 5 bases, the J end lost 3 bases, and 14 bases lay between the germline ends.

Turning to this clonotype: One end of the junction does not line up with germline, which may come from a read error. This chain uses TRBV12-3 or TRBV12-4 with TRBJ2-2, with 10 bases identical to TRBD2. The CDR3 extends over 15 amino acids. Written as DNA, the CDR3 is TGTGCCAGCAGCTTAGCGGGAGGAAACACCGGGGAGCTGTTTTTT. The encoded protein is CASSLAGGNTGELFF.

This chain uses TRBV28 with TRBJ2-7, with D unresolved. This CDR3 spans 14 amino acids. Trimming shortened V by 6 bases and J by 6 bases, and 18 bases separated the two germline ends. Germline V gene data show CDR1 as MDHEN and CDR2 as SYDVKM. The CDR3 bases are TGTGCCAGCAGCCCGCCCGTGGAAGGGCGCGAGCAGTACTTC. This encodes CASSPPVEGREQYF.

The sample holds many counts of this clonotype. The chain links TRBV28 to TRBJ1-5, with D perhaps TRBD1 (5 bases). Germline assignment: CDR1 MDHEN and CDR2 SYDVKM. The V end was cut by 5 bases, the J end by 5 bases, with 13 bases between. This CDR3 comprises 14 residues. This chain's CDR3 is CASSPGFWDQPQHF. Written as DNA, the CDR3 is TGTGCCAGCAGTCCAGGGTTTTGGGATCAGCCCCAGCATTTT.